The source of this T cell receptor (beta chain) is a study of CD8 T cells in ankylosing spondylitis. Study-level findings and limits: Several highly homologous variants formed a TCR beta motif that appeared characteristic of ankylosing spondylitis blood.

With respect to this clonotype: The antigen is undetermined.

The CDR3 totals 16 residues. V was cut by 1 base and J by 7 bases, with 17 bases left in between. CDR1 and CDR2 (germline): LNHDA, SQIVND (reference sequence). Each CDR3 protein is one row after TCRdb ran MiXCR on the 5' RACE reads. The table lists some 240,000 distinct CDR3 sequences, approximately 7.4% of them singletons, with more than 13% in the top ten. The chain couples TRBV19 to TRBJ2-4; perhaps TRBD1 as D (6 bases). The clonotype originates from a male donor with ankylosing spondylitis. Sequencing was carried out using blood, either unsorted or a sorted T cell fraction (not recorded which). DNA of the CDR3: TGTGCCAGTAGTATAGGCCCCCTTACAGGGTTGAACATTCAGTACTTC. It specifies CASSIGPLTGLNIQYF.